These 22 T cell receptor beta chains were sequenced from one sample in a study of blood T cell repertoires in COVID-19 (dated by TCRdb to about 2020). Library creation used the immunoSEQ multiplex PCR assay. The source is immuneACCESS, and TCRdb retained only in-frame sequences with V and J called. Part of the clones is not carried over; for the studies checked, unresolved V genes explain less than half of this, and the remainder is unexplained. Recorded for this sample are a few hundred thousand clones; 88% of them occurred a single time. 3% of the sample is in the top ten clones. Material for sequencing was PBMCs or T cells enriched from blood (not recorded which). Every receptor here comes from a woman aged 45 to 65 who had recovered from COVID-19.

The chain couples TRBV18 to TRBJ2-1, with D unresolved. Germline CDR1 reads KGHSH; CDR2 reads LQKENI. The CDR3 is 14 amino acids. V lost 3 bases and J lost 2, with 8 bases in between. CDR3 DNA: TGTGCCAGCTCACCGCAGAGCGCCTACAATGAGCAGTTCTTC. Translation gives CASSPQSAYNEQFF.

The gene calls are TRBV27 and TRBJ2-1; 8 nucleotides align to TRBD1. The J segment lost 8 bases and the V segment lost 2 bases, leaving 11 bases of the junction unmatched. Germline CDR1 reads MNHEY; CDR2 reads SMNVEV (reference sequence). The CDR3 totals 16 residues. The CDR3 region is CASSLGQGSLRHEQFF. The CDR3 DNA sequence: TGTGCCAGCAGTTTAGGACAGGGTTCCTTACGGCATGAGCAGTTCTTC.

The genes are TRBV27 and TRBJ2-7; 8 bases fit TRBD1. CDR1 and CDR2 (germline): MNHEY, SMNVEV (reference sequence). The CDR3 spans 17 residues. V gave up 4 bases and J gave up 0 bases; unmatched junction bases: 11. CDR3 bases: TGTGCCAGCAGTTACCGGGAGTCCGGGACAGGCTCCTACGAGCAGTACTTC. This encodes CASSYRESGTGSYEQYF.

This clone has just a few counts. The chain recombines TRBV4-1 with TRBJ1-5; no firm D call. The V end lost 4 bases, the J end lost 6 bases, and 13 bases lay between the germline ends. Germline V gene data show CDR1 as MGHRA and CDR2 as YSYEKL. CDR3 length equals 14 residues. The CDR3 coding sequence is TGCGCCAGCAGCCCCGAGGAACATCTTCAGCCCCAGCATTTT. Its translation: CASSPEEHLQPQHF.

The chain links TRBV7-2 to TRBJ1-6; possible D gene TRBD1, 6 bases. The germline V gene has CDR1 SGHTA and CDR2 FQGNSA. The V and J ends lost 2 bases and 6 bases respectively, with 11 bases between them. The CDR3 is 15 amino acids. The CDR3 protein is CASSLQGWGNSPLHF. CDR3 DNA sequence: TGTGCCAGCAGCTTACAGGGGTGGGGTAATTCACCCCTCCACTTT.

In this sample, this clone turned up once. The chain couples TRBV5-1 to TRBJ2-5, with 7 bases lining up with TRBD1. CDR1 is SGHRS and CDR2 is YFSETQ in the germline V gene. Germline trimming cut 2 bases from V and 5 bases from J; bases unmatched to any gene: 6. The CDR3 is made up of 14 amino acids. CDR3 sequence (DNA): TGCGCCAGCAGCTTTACAGGGGCGCGGGAGACCCAGTACTTC. Residues: CASSFTGARETQYF.

The chain uses TRBV5-6 and TRBJ2-2; the match to TRBD2 covers 9 bases. Germline loops: CDR1 SGHDT, CDR2 YYEEEE. V was pared by 0 bases and J by 0 bases, with 3 bases of the junction left unmatched. CDR3 length: 17 amino acids. The CDR3 nucleotides are TGTGCCAGCAGCTTGGTCTTAGCGGGGGCGAACACCGGGGAGCTGTTTTTT. Translating it yields CASSLVLAGANTGELFF.

V gene TRBV2 combines with J gene TRBJ2-7; D may be TRBD2 (5 bases). Trimming cost V 7 bases and J 4 bases, with 14 bases left between them. The CDR3 contains 13 residues. Germline V gene sequence: CDR1 SNHLY, CDR2 FYNNEI. The CDR3 nucleotides read TGTGCCAGCACCGGCGGCCCGGGGTACGAGCAGTACTTC. Amino acids: CASTGGPGYEQYF.

This chain uses TRBV9 with TRBJ2-1; TRBD1 is a possible D gene (5 bases). V was pared by 3 bases and J by 2 bases, with 6 bases between. CDR3 length: 13 residues. Germline-derived CDR1 and CDR2 are SGDLS and YYNGEE. The CDR3 loop reads CASSEGPYNEQFF. The CDR3 DNA reads as TGTGCCAGCAGCGAGGGGCCCTACAATGAGCAGTTCTTC.

The chain couples TRBV5-1 to TRBJ1-1, with unresolved D. Trimming took 2 bases from V and 0 from J, leaving 8 bases between them. CDR1 and CDR2 from the germline V gene are SGHRS and YFSETQ. The CDR3 loop spans 14 amino acids. The chain's CDR3 is CASSFNTLNTEAFF. As DNA, the CDR3 is TGCGCCAGCAGCTTCAACACGCTGAACACTGAAGCTTTCTTT.

The rearrangement joins TRBV7-2 to TRBJ2-7, with 8 positions matching TRBD2. The germline V gene has CDR1 SGHTA and CDR2 FQGNSA. Trimming at V came to 5 bases and at J to 2 bases, leaving 8 bases not matched to a gene. This CDR3 contains 15 residues. CDR3 amino acids: CASSPRLAGTYEQYF. The DNA of the CDR3 is TGTGCCAGCAGCCCCCGCCTAGCGGGTACCTACGAGCAGTACTTC. Full variable domain (rest looked up from reference TRBV7-2 and TRBJ2-7): GAGVSQSPSNKVTEKGKDVELRCDPISGHTALYWYRQSLGQGLEFLIYFQGNSAPDKSGLPSDRFSAERTGGSVSTLTIQRTQQEDSAVYLCASSPRLAGTYEQYFGPGTRLTVT.

The chain joins TRBV6-2 or TRBV6-3 to TRBJ1-1, with TRBD1 as a possible D gene (6 bases). CDR1 and CDR2 (germline): MNHEY, SVGEGT. The CDR3 length is 13 residues. Trimming removed 5 bases from V and 4 bases from J, with 11 bases in between. The CDR3 protein is CASSLQGITEAFF. The CDR3 coding sequence is TGTGCCAGCAGTCTACAGGGAATCACTGAAGCTTTCTTT.

This chain uses TRBV6-5 with TRBJ2-7; TRBD1 agrees at 9 bases. CDR1 is MNHEY and CDR2 is SVGAGI in the germline V gene. Trimming took 5 bases from V and 3 from J; bases not matched to a gene: 5. The CDR3 sequence is 14 residues long. The DNA of the CDR3 is TGTGCCAGCAGTAGGCGACAGGGGGACTACGAGCAGTACTTC. Translated: CASSRRQGDYEQYF.

This clone was recorded once. V is TRBV2 and J is TRBJ2-7; 11 nucleotides match TRBD2. Germline loops: CDR1 SNHLY, CDR2 FYNNEI. V trimming: 2 bases; J trimming: 5 bases; junction bases outside the gene matches: 5. The CDR3 has 15 residues. This CDR3 reads CASSETSGSSDEQYF. CDR3 DNA sequence: TGTGCCAGCAGTGAAACTAGCGGGAGTTCGGACGAGCAGTACTTC.

The chain combines TRBV15 with TRBJ2-3; TRBD2 is a possible D gene (5 bases). V was clipped by 0 bases and J by 4 bases, with 8 bases between them. Germline V gene sequence: CDR1 LNHNV, CDR2 YYDKDF (reference sequence). The CDR3 has 14 amino acids. CDR3 amino acids: CATSRDKAADTQYF. CDR3 DNA sequence: TGTGCCACCAGCAGAGATAAAGCGGCAGATACGCAGTATTTT.

A single count supports this clone. The chain joins TRBV29-1 to TRBJ2-1, with 8 bases lining up with TRBD1. The CDR3 is made up of 13 amino acids. The V gene end was trimmed by 6 bases and the J gene end by 7 bases; junction bases not matched to a gene: 8. Germline CDR1 is SQVTM and CDR2 is ANQGSEA. The CDR3 sequence is CSVPGQGWNEQFF. The CDR3 DNA reads TGCAGCGTCCCCGGACAGGGTTGGAATGAGCAGTTCTTC.

The V call is TRBV12-5, the J call TRBJ2-1; 12 bases map to TRBD2. The CDR3 contains 18 residues. Germline V CDR1 and CDR2: LGHNT, FRNRAP. The ends lost 2 bases at V and 3 bases at J; junction bases unmatched: 8. The DNA of the CDR3 is TGTGCTAGTGGTTTGTTCCGGACTAGCGGGACTAGCTACAATGAGCAGTTCTTC. It codes for CASGLFRTSGTSYNEQFF.

The V gene is TRBV3-1 (or the pseudogene TRBV3-2), the J gene TRBJ2-7; TRBD2 matches 9 bases. There are 15 residues in the CDR3. CDR1 is LGHDT, CDR2 YNNKEL, per germline (reference sequence). Trimming cost V 4 bases and J 2 bases; bases outside gene matches: 6. CDR3 sequence: CASSLPSSGTYEQYF. In DNA form, the CDR3 reads TGTGCCAGCAGCCTCCCGTCTAGCGGGACCTACGAGCAGTACTTC.

V and J are TRBV7-2 and TRBJ2-3; 8 positions agree with TRBD2. With V trimmed by 4 bases and J by 4 bases, 7 bases remained unmatched. The CDR3 is 15 amino acids. Germline CDR1 reads SGHTA; CDR2 reads FQGNSA. The chain's CDR3 is CASSSQAGEPDTQYF. In nucleotides, the CDR3 is TGTGCCAGCAGCTCCCAAGCGGGAGAACCAGATACGCAGTATTTT.

This chain links TRBV5-4 with TRBJ1-2; weak D call: TRBD1 (6 bases). The CDR3 extends over 13 amino acids. The V gene's germline CDR1 is SGHNT and CDR2 YYREEE (reference sequence). V dropped 4 bases and J dropped 7 bases, with 14 bases sitting between them. The CDR3 reads CASSRDPGVGYTF. CDR3 DNA: TGTGCCAGCAGCCGGGACCCAGGGGTTGGCTACACCTTC. Full variable domain (rest looked up from reference TRBV5-4 and TRBJ1-2): ETGVTQSPTHLIKTRGQQVTLRCSSQSGHNTVSWYQQALGQGPQFIFQYYREEENGRGNFPPRFSGLQFPNYSSELNVNALELDDSALYLCASSRDPGVGYTFGSGTRLTVV.

V usage is TRBV5-6 and J usage is TRBJ1-4; TRBD1 matches at 7 bases. The V gene's germline CDR1 is SGHDT and CDR2 YYEEEE. J was trimmed by 7 bases and V by 5 bases; bases with no gene match: 11. The CDR3 totals 15 residues. The CDR3 coding sequence is TGTGCCAGCAGACGCAGCGACAGGGATACTGAAAAACTGTTTTTT. Amino acids: CASRRSDRDTEKLFF.

The chain couples TRBV6-5 to TRBJ2-2, with 8 nucleotides matching TRBD1. In germline, CDR1 is MNHEY, CDR2 SVGAGI. This CDR3 has 15 residues. J was trimmed by 4 bases and V by 6 bases; bases with no gene match: 7. The DNA for the CDR3 is TGTGCCAGCAGCCCGGGACAGGCGGGCACCGGGGAGCTGTTTTTT. Translating it yields CASSPGQAGTGELFF.